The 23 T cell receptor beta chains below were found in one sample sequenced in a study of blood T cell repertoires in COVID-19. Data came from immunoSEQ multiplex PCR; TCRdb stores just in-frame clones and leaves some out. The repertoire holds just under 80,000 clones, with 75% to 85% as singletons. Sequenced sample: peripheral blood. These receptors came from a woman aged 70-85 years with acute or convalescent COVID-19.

CDR3 sequence reads: CSVDPGQGNNEQFF. The CDR3, as DNA: TGCAGCGTTGACCCGGGACAGGGGAACAATGAGCAGTTCTTC. The chain links TRBV29-1 to TRBJ2-1; 10 nucleotides match TRBD1. The CDR3 contains 14 residues. The V and J ends lost 3 bases and 5 bases, in that order; junction bases with no gene match: 4. Germline CDR1 and CDR2: SQVTM and ANQGSEA.

The CDR3 protein is CASSPPAKDYGYTF. The CDR3 nucleotides are TGTGCCAGCTCACCACCAGCGAAAGACTATGGCTACACCTTC. V usage is TRBV18 and J usage is TRBJ1-2; D is unclear. CDR3 length: 14 residues. Germline CDR1 KGHSH, CDR2 LQKENI. Trimming took off 0 bases at V and 3 bases at J, with 8 bases between the two ends.

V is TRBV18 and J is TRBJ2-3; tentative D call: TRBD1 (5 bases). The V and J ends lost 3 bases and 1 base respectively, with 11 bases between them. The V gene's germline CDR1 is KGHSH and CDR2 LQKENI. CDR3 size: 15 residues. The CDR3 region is CASSPGQVGTDTQYF. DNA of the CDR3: TGTGCCAGCTCACCCGGACAAGTAGGCACAGATACGCAGTATTTT. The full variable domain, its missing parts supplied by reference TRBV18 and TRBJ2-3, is NAGVMQNPRHLVRRRGQEARLRCSPMKGHSHVYWYRQLPEEGLKFMVYLQKENIIDESGMPKERFSAEFPKEGPSILRIQQVVRGDSAAYFCASSPGQVGTDTQYFGPGTRLTVL.

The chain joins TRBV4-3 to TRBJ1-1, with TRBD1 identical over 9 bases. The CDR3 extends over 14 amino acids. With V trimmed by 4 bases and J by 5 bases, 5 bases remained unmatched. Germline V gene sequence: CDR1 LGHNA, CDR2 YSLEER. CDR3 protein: CASSPGTGRTEAFF. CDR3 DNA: TGCGCCAGCAGCCCTGGGACAGGGCGGACTGAAGCTTTCTTT.

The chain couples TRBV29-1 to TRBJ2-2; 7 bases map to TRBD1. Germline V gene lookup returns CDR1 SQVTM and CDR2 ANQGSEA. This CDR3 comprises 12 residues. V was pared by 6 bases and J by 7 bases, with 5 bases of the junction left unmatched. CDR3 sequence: CSVRGTDGELFF. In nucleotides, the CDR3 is TGCAGCGTCCGTGGGACAGACGGGGAGCTGTTTTTT.

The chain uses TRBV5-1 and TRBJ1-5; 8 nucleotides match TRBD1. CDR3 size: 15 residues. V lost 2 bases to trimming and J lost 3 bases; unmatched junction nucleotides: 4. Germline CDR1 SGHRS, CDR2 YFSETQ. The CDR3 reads CASSLQGGNNQPQHF. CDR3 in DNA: TGCGCCAGCAGCTTACAGGGGGGAAACAATCAGCCCCAGCATTTT. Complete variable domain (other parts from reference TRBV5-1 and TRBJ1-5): KAGVTQTPRYLIKTRGQQVTLSCSPISGHRSVSWYQQTPGQGLQFLFEYFSETQRNKGNFPGRFSGRQFSNSRSEMNVSTLELGDSALYLCASSLQGGNNQPQHFGDGTRLSIL.

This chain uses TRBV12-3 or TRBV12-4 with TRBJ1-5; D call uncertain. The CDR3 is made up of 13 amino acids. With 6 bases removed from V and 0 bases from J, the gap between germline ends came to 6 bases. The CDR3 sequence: CASSPDSNQPQHF. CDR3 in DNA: TGTGCCAGCAGCCCAGATAGCAATCAGCCCCAGCATTTT.

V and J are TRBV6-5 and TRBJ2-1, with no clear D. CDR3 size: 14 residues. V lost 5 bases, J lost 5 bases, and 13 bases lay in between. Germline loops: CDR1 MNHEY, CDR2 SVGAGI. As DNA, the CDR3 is TGTGCCAGCAGTCTCCAAGAATCAGACAATGAGCAGTTCTTC. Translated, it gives CASSLQESDNEQFF.

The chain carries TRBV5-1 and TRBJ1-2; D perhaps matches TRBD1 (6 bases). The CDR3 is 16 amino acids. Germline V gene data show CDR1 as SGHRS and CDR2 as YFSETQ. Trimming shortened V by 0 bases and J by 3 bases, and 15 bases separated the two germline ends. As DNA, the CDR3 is TGCGCCAGCAGCTTGGCCCTCGGGGGGCAGGACTATGGCTACACCTTC. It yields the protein CASSLALGGQDYGYTF.

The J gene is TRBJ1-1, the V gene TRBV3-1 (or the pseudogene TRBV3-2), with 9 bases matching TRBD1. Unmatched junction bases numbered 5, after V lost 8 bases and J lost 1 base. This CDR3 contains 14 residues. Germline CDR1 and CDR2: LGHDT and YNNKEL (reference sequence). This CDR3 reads CASRTQGANTEAFF. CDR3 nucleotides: TGTGCCAGCCGGACACAGGGGGCGAACACTGAAGCTTTCTTT.

In nucleotides, the CDR3 is TGTGCCAGCAGTTTACAGGGGGCGGGTACGCAGTATTTT. This sequence encodes CASSLQGAGTQYF. The V gene is TRBV27, the J gene TRBJ2-3, with TRBD1 matching 8 bases. After removal of 2 bases from V and 8 bases from J, the junction contained 3 bases not matched to a gene. Germline CDR1 and CDR2: MNHEY and SMNVEV (reference sequence). CDR3 length: 13 amino acids.

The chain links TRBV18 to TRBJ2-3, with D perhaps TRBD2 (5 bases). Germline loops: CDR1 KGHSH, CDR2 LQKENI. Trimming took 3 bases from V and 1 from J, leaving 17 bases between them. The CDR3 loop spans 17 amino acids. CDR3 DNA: TGTGCCAGCTCACCGTCTCAGTGGCTCGGGGGCACAGATACGCAGTATTTT. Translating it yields CASSPSQWLGGTDTQYF.

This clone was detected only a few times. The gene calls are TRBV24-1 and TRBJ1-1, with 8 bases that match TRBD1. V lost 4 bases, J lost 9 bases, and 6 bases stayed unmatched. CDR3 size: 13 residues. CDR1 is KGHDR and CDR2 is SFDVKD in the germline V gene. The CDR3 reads CATSELRTGQAFF. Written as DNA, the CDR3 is TGTGCCACCAGTGAGCTCCGGACAGGGCAAGCTTTCTTT.

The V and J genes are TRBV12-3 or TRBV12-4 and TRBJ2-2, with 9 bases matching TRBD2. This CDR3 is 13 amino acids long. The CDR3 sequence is CFSGGPNTGELFF. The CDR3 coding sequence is TGTTTTAGCGGGGGACCCAACACCGGGGAGCTGTTTTTT.

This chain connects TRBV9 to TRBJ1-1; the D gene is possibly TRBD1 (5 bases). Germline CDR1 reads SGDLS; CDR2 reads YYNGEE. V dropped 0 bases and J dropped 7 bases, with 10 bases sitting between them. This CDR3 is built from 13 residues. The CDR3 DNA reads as TGTGCCAGCAGCGTAGGTAGGGGCGGTGAAGCTTTCTTT. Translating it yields CASSVGRGGEAFF.

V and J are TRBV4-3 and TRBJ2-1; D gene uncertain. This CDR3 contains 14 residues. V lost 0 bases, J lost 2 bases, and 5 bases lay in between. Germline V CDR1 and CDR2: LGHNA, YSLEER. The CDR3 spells CASSQDVAYNEQFF. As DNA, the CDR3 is TGCGCCAGCAGCCAAGATGTAGCCTACAATGAGCAGTTCTTC.

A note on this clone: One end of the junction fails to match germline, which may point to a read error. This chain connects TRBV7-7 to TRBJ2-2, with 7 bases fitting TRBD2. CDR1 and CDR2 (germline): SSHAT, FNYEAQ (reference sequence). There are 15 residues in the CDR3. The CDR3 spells CASSLERGGTGELFF. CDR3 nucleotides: TGTGCTAGCAGCTTAGAACGCGGGGGCACCGGGGAGCTGTTTTTT. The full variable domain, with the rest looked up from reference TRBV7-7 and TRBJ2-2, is GAGVSQSPRYKVTKRGQDVTLRCDPISSHATLYWYQQALGQGPEFLTYFNYEAQPDKSGLPSDRFSAERPEGSISTLTIQRTEQRDSAMYRCASSLERGGTGELFFGEGSRLTVL.

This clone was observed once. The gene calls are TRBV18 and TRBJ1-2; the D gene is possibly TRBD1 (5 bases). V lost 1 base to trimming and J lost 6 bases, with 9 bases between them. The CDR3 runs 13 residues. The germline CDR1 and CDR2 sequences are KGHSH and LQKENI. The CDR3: CASSPQQDDGYTF. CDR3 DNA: TGTGCCAGCTCACCACAACAGGACGATGGCTACACCTTC.

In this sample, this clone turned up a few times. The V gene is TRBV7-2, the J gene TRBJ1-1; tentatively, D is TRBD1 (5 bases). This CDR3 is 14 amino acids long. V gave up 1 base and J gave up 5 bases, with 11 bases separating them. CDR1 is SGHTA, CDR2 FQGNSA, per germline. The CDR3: CASSLVSGQTEAFF. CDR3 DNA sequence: TGTGCCAGCAGCTTAGTCTCAGGACAAACTGAAGCTTTCTTT. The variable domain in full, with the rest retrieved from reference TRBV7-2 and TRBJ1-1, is GAGVSQSPSNKVTEKGKDVELRCDPISGHTALYWYRQSLGQGLEFLIYFQGNSAPDKSGLPSDRFSAERTGGSVSTLTIQRTQQEDSAVYLCASSLVSGQTEAFFGQGTRLTVV.

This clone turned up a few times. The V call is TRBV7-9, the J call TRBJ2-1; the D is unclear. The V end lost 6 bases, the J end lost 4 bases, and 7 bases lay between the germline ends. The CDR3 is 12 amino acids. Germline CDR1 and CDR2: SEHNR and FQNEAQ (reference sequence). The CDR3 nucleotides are TGTGCCAGCAGGTCCGGTTACAATGAGCAGTTCTTC. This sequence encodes CASRSGYNEQFF.

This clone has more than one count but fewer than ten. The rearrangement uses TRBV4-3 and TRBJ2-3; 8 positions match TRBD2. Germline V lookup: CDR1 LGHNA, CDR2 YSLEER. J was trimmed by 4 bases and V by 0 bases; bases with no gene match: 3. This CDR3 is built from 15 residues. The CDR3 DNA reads TGCGCCAGCAGCCAAGACCGGGGGGGGGCAGATACGCAGTATTTT. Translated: CASSQDRGGADTQYF.

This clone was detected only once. The CDR3 here is CASSPPGTVGTEAFF. The CDR3 coding sequence is TGTGCCAGCAGTCCTCCCGGGACTGTGGGGACTGAAGCTTTCTTT. V is TRBV6-5 and J is TRBJ1-1, with D maybe TRBD1 (5 bases). The CDR3 runs 15 residues. V gave up 5 bases and J gave up 5 bases, with 18 bases separating them. Germline loops: CDR1 MNHEY, CDR2 SVGAGI.

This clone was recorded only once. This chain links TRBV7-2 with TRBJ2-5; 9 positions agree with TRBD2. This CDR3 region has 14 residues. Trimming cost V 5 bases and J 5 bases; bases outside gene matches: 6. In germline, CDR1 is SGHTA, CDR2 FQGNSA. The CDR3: CASSISGGGETQYF. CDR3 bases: TGTGCCAGCAGCATTAGCGGGGGCGGGGAGACCCAGTACTTC. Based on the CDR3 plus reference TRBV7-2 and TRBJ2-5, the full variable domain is GAGVSQSPSNKVTEKGKDVELRCDPISGHTALYWYRQSLGQGLEFLIYFQGNSAPDKSGLPSDRFSAERTGGSVSTLTIQRTQQEDSAVYLCASSISGGGETQYFGPGTRLLVL.